These 31 T cell receptor beta chains were all obtained from the same sample, sequenced in a study of CD4 and CD8 cells across lung adenocarcinoma regions. One entry per CDR3 protein, called by TCRdb with MiXCR from the PCR reads. Found here are about 11,000 distinct CDR3 sequences, 50% to 60% of them singletons; the top ten hold approximately 90%. Sample: CD8+ T cells from the margin of a lung tumor. These receptors were taken from a male donor with lung adenocarcinoma. The CD4 and CD8 labels of this study may be unreliable.

This clonotype is labeled as medium-sized. The chain carries TRBV6-1 and TRBJ2-1; D is possibly TRBD1 or TRBD2 (5 bases each). The CDR3 totals 11 residues. Germline V gives CDR1 MNHNS, CDR2 SASEGT. Trimming pared 8 bases from V and 8 bases from J, leaving 10 bases between. CDR3 region: CASLGEYEQFF. The CDR3, as DNA: TGTGCCAGCCTGGGGGAATATGAGCAGTTCTTC.

This clonotype has just a few counts. The chain recombines TRBV10-1 with TRBJ2-1, with D possibly matching TRBD2 (6 bases). Matching the DNA end better, TRBJ2-5 makes the J call doubtful. CDR1 is WNHNN and CDR2 is SYGVQD in the germline V gene (reference sequence). The CDR3 runs to 13 residues. The CDR3 protein is CASSLTAGETQYF. The CDR3 DNA reads TGCGCCAGCAGTTTGACAGCGGGAGAGACCCAGTACTTC.

Of note for this clonotype: Germline and junction disagree at one end, which may indicate a read error. The chain is built from TRBV6-1 and TRBJ2-3; possibly TRBD1 or TRBD2 for D (6 bases each). TRBJ2-7 matches the DNA end more closely, so the J call is doubtful. Looked up from germline, CDR1 is MNHNS and CDR2 is SASEGT. The CDR3 sequence is 16 residues long. The CDR3 nucleotides read TGTGCCAGCAGGGAAGCCGGGGGCCGGGATCAAGATACGCAGTACTTC. This sequence encodes CASREAGGRDQDTQYF.

CDR3 sequence (DNA): TGTGCCAGGGGGGGGGGGGGCGGAGACCCAGATACCCAGTACTTC. Translating gives CARGGGGGDPDTQYF. The V and J genes are TRBV6-1 and TRBJ2-5, with D possibly being TRBD2 (7 bases). In germline, CDR1 is MNHNS, CDR2 SASEGT. This CDR3 has 15 residues. Trimming took 9 bases from V and 8 from J, leaving 25 bases between them.

In its sample, this clonotype was seen many times. The CDR3 DNA reads as TGTGCCAGCAGGTGGACGGCCCAGCCCCAGCATTTT. This sequence encodes CASRWTAQPQHF. The gene calls are TRBV6-1 and TRBJ1-5; D call uncertain. CDR3 length: 12 amino acids. Looked up from germline, CDR1 is MNHNS and CDR2 is SASEGT. Trimming shortened V by 6 bases and J by 7 bases, and 10 bases separated the two germline ends.

This clonotype was found a few times. The genes are TRBV6-1 and TRBJ2-7; TRBD2 matches at 13 bases. V trimming: 5 bases; J trimming: 0 bases; junction bases outside the gene matches: 7. This CDR3 is 17 amino acids long. CDR1 and CDR2 (germline): MNHNS, SASEGT. CDR3 in amino acids: CASSPWGLAGNSYEQYF. The CDR3, as DNA: TGTGCCAGCAGTCCGTGGGGACTAGCGGGAAACTCCTACGAGCAGTACTTC.

The J gene is TRBJ2-3, the V gene TRBV7-2; 10 bases line up with TRBD2. The J call is in doubt because the DNA end fits TRBJ2-5 better. The CDR3 has 14 amino acids. CDR1 and CDR2 (germline): SGHTA, FQGNSA. CDR3 DNA: TGTGCCAGCAGCCTGACTAGCGGGTTCCAGACCCAGTACTTC. Its protein is CASSLTSGFQTQYF.

This clonotype was observed a handful of times. Relative to the germline gene, one junction end is altered; a read error may explain this. Here the CDR3 reads CASSEAGPWAGDTQYF. The CDR3, as DNA: TGTGCCAGCAGTGAAGCCGGGCCGTGGGCTGGGGACACTCAGTACTTT. The V gene is TRBV6-1, the J gene TRBJ2-3, with TRBD1 as a possible D gene (6 bases). This CDR3 is 16 amino acids long. From germline, CDR1 is MNHNS and CDR2 SASEGT.

The CDR3 is CAGGKGGLDADTQYF. CDR3 bases: TGTGCCGGGGGGAAAGGGGGCCTAGACGCAGATACGCAGTACTTC. This chain joins TRBV10-3 and TRBJ2-5; the D gene is possibly TRBD1 (7 bases). The length of the CDR3 is 15 residues. CDR1 ENHRY and CDR2 SYGVKD come from the germline V gene. Trimming left V 11 bases short and J 11 bases short, with 30 bases between.

The chain employs TRBV6-1 and TRBJ2-3; 10 nucleotides align to TRBD1. Germline-derived CDR1 and CDR2 are MNHNS and SASEGT. The V segment lost 6 bases and the J segment 6 bases; nucleotides outside the gene matches: 12. This CDR3 spans 16 amino acids. The DNA of the CDR3 is TGTGCCAGCAGGGGAGCCGGGACAGGGGTCCGGGATACGCAGTATTTT. It is translated as CASRGAGTGVRDTQYF.

This clonotype was recorded many times. V and J are TRBV11-2 and TRBJ2-7, with D unresolved. Germline V gene sequence: CDR1 SGHAT, CDR2 FQNNGV. Trimming pared 0 bases from V and 3 bases from J, leaving 6 bases between. The CDR3 contains 13 residues. The CDR3 sequence: CASSLDRVYEQYF. CDR3 DNA sequence: TGTGCCAGCAGCTTAGATCGGGTCTACGAGCAGTACTTC.

This clonotype was observed at least ten times. The chain links TRBV10-1 to TRBJ1-6; no firm D call. V was trimmed by 0 bases and J by 7 bases, leaving 4 bases between them. The V gene's germline CDR1 is WNHNN and CDR2 SYGVQD (reference sequence). The CDR3 contains 13 residues. The CDR3 region has the DNA TGCGCCAGCAGTGAGTCGAAGAATTCACCCCTCCACTTT. It encodes CASSESKNSPLHF.

The chain employs TRBV6-1 and TRBJ2-1; 8 nucleotides agree with TRBD1. The CDR3 loop spans 16 amino acids. The V and J ends lost 7 bases and 1 base, in that order; junction bases with no gene match: 9. Looked up from germline, CDR1 is MNHNS and CDR2 is SASEGT. The CDR3 bases are TGTGCCAGCACCGGACAGGGTTCGAGGTCCTACAATGAGCAGTTCTTC. This encodes CASTGQGSRSYNEQFF.

This clonotype has just a few counts. The V call is TRBV6-1, the J call TRBJ2-3, with D uncertain. Germline assignment: CDR1 MNHNS and CDR2 SASEGT. The V and J ends lost 6 bases and 3 bases respectively, with 16 bases between them. CDR3 size: 15 residues. Here the CDR3 reads CASSGRPDGTDTQYF. CDR3 sequence (DNA): TGTGCCAGCAGCGGACGGCCGGATGGGACAGATACGCAGTATTTT.

V usage is TRBV7-2 and J usage is TRBJ2-3; the D is unclear. CDR1 SGHTA and CDR2 FQGNSA come from the germline V gene. Trimming took off 4 bases at V and 0 bases at J, with 8 bases between the two ends. This CDR3 contains 14 residues. The CDR3 DNA reads as TGTGCCAGCAGCTCCTTGTTAAGCACAGATACGCAGTATTTT. Its translation: CASSSLLSTDTQYF. The whole variable domain, filled in from reference TRBV7-2 and TRBJ2-3, reads GAGVSQSPSNKVTEKGKDVELRCDPISGHTALYWYRQSLGQGLEFLIYFQGNSAPDKSGLPSDRFSAERTGGSVSTLTIQRTQQEDSAVYLCASSSLLSTDTQYFGPGTRLTVL.

This clonotype rates as medium-sized. The chain carries TRBV6-5 and TRBJ2-5, with 13 bases identical to TRBD2. Germline V gene lookup returns CDR1 MNHEY and CDR2 SVGAGI. The CDR3 runs to 15 residues. J was trimmed by 4 bases and V by 6 bases; bases with no gene match: 5. The CDR3 protein is CASSWTSGRPETQYF. In DNA, the CDR3 is TGTGCCAGCAGCTGGACTAGCGGGAGACCAGAGACCCAGTACTTC.

This chain connects TRBV6-5 to TRBJ2-1, with 8 bases matching TRBD2. Losses at the gene ends were 0 bases for V and 4 bases for J; bases not matched to a gene: 5. This CDR3 has 16 residues. CDR1 is MNHEY and CDR2 is SVGAGI in the germline V gene. The CDR3, as DNA: TGTGCCAGCAGTTACTCGATTAGCGGGACTTACAATGAGCAGTTCTTC. Protein: CASSYSISGTYNEQFF.

The rearrangement uses TRBV6-5 and TRBJ2-1; 15 nucleotides agree with TRBD2. Looked up from germline, CDR1 is MNHEY and CDR2 is SVGAGI. Trimming removed 4 bases from V and 7 bases from J; junction bases left unmatched: 5. This CDR3 has 16 amino acids. CDR3 sequence: CASSSRTSGRENEQFF. The CDR3 coding sequence is TGTGCCAGCAGTTCACGGACTAGCGGGAGGGAAAATGAGCAGTTCTTC.

The chain links TRBV27 to TRBJ2-5; TRBD1 agrees at 9 bases. Germline V gene sequence: CDR1 MNHEY, CDR2 SMNVEV (reference sequence). V trimming: 5 bases; J trimming: 4 bases; junction bases outside the gene matches: 5. The CDR3 runs 14 residues. Written as DNA, the CDR3 is TGTGCCAGCAGTATGGACAGGGGTATAGAGACCCAGTACTTC. It specifies CASSMDRGIETQYF.

The genes are TRBV6-1 and TRBJ2-6; 7 bases match TRBD2. Germline V gene sequence: CDR1 MNHNS, CDR2 SASEGT. The CDR3 is 17 amino acids. The trim removed 7 bases at V and 0 bases at J, leaving 9 bases unmatched. CDR3 DNA: TGTGCCAGCACCCCGGGGAGGGGTCGCTCTGGGGCCAACGTCCTGACTTTC. Residues: CASTPGRGRSGANVLTF.

The rearrangement links TRBV6-1 to TRBJ2-1; D is uncertain. The last part of the DNA fits TRBJ2-7 better; the J call may be wrong. Germline loops: CDR1 MNHNS, CDR2 SASEGT. The CDR3 covers 13 residues. For the CDR3, the DNA is TGTGCCAGCAGGACGGGTCTTTTTTACGAGCAGTACTTC. It is translated as CASRTGLFYEQYF.

This chain links TRBV6-4 with TRBJ2-5; TRBD2 might be the D (6 bases). The J call may be in error: the DNA end matches TRBJ2-1 better. This CDR3 has 14 amino acids. Germline values: CDR1 MRHNA, CDR2 SNTAGT. The CDR3 DNA sequence: TGTGCCAGCAGGCGGGAAGGCGGAAGCAATGAGCAGTTCTTC. Protein product: CASRREGGSNEQFF.

The genes are TRBV10-1 and TRBJ2-5; D gene ambiguous. This CDR3 comprises 14 residues. The germline CDR1 and CDR2 sequences are WNHNN and SYGVQD (reference sequence). The V gene lost 11 bases and the J gene lost 4 bases, with 20 bases spanning the gap. Here the CDR3 reads CAPWMTNRRETQYF. CDR3 nucleotides: TGCGCCCCCTGGATGACAAACAGAAGAGAGACCCAGTACTTC.

By frequency in the sample, this clonotype is medium-sized (0.01 to 0.1%). The genes are TRBV10-3 and TRBJ2-1; 7 bases agree with TRBD2. The CDR3 spans 14 residues. The V and J ends lost 4 bases and 9 bases, in that order; junction bases with no gene match: 9. Germline V gene sequence: CDR1 ENHRY, CDR2 SYGVKD. Written as DNA, the CDR3 is TGTGCCATCAGTGGCGGCGGGAGTCGGGGTGAGCAGTTCTTC. This encodes CAISGGGSRGEQFF.

This clonotype has a single count. This may stem from a read error, because a much larger clone lies one nucleotide away. The chain is built from TRBV4-1 and TRBJ2-2; the D is unclear. The length of the CDR3 is 14 residues. Germline V gene sequence: CDR1 MGHRA, CDR2 YSYEKL. The CDR3 protein is CASNQDRTSGELFF. The CDR3 DNA sequence: TGCGCCAGCAACCAAGATAGGACCTCCGGGGAGCTGTTTTTT.

This chain joins TRBV6-1 and TRBJ2-1; the match to TRBD2 covers 8 bases. Germline trimming cut 8 bases from V and 1 base from J; bases unmatched to any gene: 7. CDR3 length: 15 amino acids. Germline-derived CDR1 and CDR2 are MNHNS and SASEGT. The CDR3 region has the DNA TGTGCCAGCGTATCACTAGCGGAATCCTACAATGAGCAGTTCTTC. This gives the protein CASVSLAESYNEQFF.

This clonotype was found many times. The chain recombines TRBV10-2 with TRBJ2-1, with 16 bases that match TRBD2. V was pared by 6 bases and J by 0 bases, with 5 bases of the junction left unmatched. The CDR3 has 18 residues. Germline V CDR1 and CDR2: WSHSY, SAAADI. The CDR3 DNA follows: TGCGCCAGCAGGATGGGACTAGCGGGAGGGAGCTCCTACAATGAGCAGTTCTTC. As protein: CASRMGLAGGSSYNEQFF.

In the case of this clonotype: Mismatch with germline at one junction end may stem from a read error. The chain links TRBV6-1 to TRBJ2-6; D may be TRBD2 (5 bases). Germline CDR1 and CDR2: MNHNS and SASEGT. The CDR3 loop spans 14 amino acids. The CDR3 spells CASTGIWATDTQYF. In DNA form, the CDR3 reads TGTGCCAGCACGGGGATTTGGGCCACCGACACTCAGTATTTC.

This clonotype has a count of ten or more. The CDR3 sequence is CASSLDPGVWNEQFF. CDR3 bases: TGTGCCAGCAGCTTAGACCCGGGAGTATGGAATGAGCAGTTCTTC. The chain combines TRBV7-2 with TRBJ2-1; possible D gene TRBD2, 6 bases. Germline loops: CDR1 SGHTA, CDR2 FQGNSA. The CDR3 covers 15 residues. V was shortened by 1 base and J by 7 bases, with 14 bases between the two germline ends.

The chain has TRBV6-1 and TRBJ2-2, with D tentatively TRBD2 (5 bases). The CDR3 is 13 residues long. The V gene's germline CDR1 is MNHNS and CDR2 SASEGT. V dropped 2 bases and J dropped 5 bases, with 6 bases sitting between them. CDR3 loop: CASSETGTGELFF. The CDR3 DNA follows: TGTGCCAGCAGTGAAACGGGGACCGGGGAGCTGTTTTTT.

This clonotype is a singleton in its sample. CDR3 nucleotides: TGTGCCAGCAGTTACTCGCGGCAGGGGTACGAGCAGTACTTC. Translation gives CASSYSRQGYEQYF. The rearrangement joins TRBV6-5 to TRBJ2-5; perhaps TRBD1 as D (6 bases). The J call may be in error: the DNA end matches TRBJ2-7 better. CDR3 length equals 14 residues. CDR1 is MNHEY and CDR2 is SVGAGI in the germline V gene.